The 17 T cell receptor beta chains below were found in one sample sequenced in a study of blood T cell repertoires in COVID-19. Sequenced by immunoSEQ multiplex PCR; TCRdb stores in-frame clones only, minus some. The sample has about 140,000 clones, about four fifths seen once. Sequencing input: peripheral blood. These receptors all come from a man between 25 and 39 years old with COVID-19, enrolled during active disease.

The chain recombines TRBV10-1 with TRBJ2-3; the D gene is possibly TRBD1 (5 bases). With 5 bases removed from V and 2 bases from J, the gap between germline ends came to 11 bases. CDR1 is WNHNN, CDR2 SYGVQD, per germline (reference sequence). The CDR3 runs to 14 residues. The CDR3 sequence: CASSRGRATDTQYF. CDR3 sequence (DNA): TGCGCCAGCAGTAGAGGCAGGGCCACAGATACGCAGTATTTT.

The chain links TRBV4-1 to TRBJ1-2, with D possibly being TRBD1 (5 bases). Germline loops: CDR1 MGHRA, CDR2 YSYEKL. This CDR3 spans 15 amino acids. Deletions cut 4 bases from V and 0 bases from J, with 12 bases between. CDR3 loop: CASSLGQVSNYGYTF. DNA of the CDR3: TGCGCCAGCAGCCTCGGACAAGTCTCTAACTATGGCTACACCTTC.

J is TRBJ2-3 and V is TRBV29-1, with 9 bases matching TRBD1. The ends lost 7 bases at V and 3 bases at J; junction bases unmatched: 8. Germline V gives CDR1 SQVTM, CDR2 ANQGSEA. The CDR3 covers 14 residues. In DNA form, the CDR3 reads TGCAGCGGGGGACAGGGTGCGAGGACAGATACGCAGTATTTT. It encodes CSGGQGARTDTQYF.

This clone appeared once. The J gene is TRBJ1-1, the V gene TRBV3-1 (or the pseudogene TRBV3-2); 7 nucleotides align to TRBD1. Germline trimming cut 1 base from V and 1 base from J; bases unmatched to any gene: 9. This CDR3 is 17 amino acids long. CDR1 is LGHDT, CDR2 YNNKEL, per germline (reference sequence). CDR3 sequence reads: CASSQGWGQIPNTEAFF. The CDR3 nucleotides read TGTGCCAGCAGCCAAGGATGGGGACAGATACCGAACACTGAAGCTTTCTTT.

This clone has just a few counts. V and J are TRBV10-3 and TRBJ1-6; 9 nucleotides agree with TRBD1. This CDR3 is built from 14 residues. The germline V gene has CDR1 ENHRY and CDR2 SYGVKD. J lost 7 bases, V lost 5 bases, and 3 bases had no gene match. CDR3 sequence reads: CAISRTGENSPLHF. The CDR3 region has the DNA TGTGCCATCAGTCGGACAGGGGAGAATTCACCCCTCCACTTT.

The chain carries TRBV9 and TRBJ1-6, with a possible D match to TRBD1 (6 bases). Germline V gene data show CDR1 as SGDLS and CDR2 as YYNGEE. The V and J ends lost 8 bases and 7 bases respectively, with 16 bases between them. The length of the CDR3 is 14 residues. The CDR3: CASQSGATNSPLHF. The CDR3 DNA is TGTGCCAGTCAGTCAGGGGCAACAAATTCACCCCTCCACTTT.

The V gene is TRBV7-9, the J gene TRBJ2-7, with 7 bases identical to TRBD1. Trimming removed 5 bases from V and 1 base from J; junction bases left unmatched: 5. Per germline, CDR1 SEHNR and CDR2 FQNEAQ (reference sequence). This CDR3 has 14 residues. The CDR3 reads CASSADRLSYEQYF. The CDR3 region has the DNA TGTGCCAGCAGCGCGGACAGGTTGTCCTACGAGCAGTACTTC.

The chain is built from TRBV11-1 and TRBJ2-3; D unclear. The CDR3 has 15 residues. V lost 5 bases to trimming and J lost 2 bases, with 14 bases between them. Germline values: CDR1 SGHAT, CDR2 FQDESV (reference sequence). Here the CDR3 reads CASSQPGLSTDTQYF. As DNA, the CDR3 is TGTGCCAGCAGCCAACCGGGTCTCTCCACAGATACGCAGTATTTT.

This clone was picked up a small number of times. CDR3 protein: CASSLGGQGAHEQYF. The DNA of the CDR3 is TGTGCCAGCAGCTTGGGGGGACAGGGGGCCCACGAGCAGTACTTC. The chain has TRBV13 and TRBJ2-7; TRBD1 agrees at 12 bases. Per germline, CDR1 PRHDT and CDR2 FYEKMQ (reference sequence). The V gene end was trimmed by 3 bases and the J gene end by 5 bases; junction bases not matched to a gene: 5. This CDR3 contains 15 residues.

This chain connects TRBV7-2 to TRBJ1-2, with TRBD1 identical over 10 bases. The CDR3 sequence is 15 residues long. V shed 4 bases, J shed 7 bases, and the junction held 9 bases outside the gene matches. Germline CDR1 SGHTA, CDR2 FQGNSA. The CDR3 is CASSSRQGAIGGYTF. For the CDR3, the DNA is TGTGCCAGCAGCTCTCGACAGGGGGCGATAGGTGGCTACACCTTC.

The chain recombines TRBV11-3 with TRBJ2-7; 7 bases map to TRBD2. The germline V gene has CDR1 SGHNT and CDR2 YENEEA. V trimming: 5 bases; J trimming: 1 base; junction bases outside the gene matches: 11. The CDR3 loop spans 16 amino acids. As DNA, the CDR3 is TGTGCCAGCAGCCCCGCGTGGACTAGGCTATCCTACGAGCAGTACTTC. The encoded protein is CASSPAWTRLSYEQYF.

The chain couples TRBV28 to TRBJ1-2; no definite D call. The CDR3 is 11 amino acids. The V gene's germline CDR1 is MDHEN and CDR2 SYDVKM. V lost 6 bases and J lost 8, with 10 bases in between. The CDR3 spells CASRKGGGYTF. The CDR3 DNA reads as TGTGCCAGCAGAAAGGGAGGCGGCTACACCTTC.

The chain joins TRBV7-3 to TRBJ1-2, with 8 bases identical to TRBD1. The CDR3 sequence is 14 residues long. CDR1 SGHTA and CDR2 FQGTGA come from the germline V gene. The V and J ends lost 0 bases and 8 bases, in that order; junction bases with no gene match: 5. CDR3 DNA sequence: TGTGCCAGCAGCTTAACGCGGACAGGGAAAGGCTACACCTTC. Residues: CASSLTRTGKGYTF.

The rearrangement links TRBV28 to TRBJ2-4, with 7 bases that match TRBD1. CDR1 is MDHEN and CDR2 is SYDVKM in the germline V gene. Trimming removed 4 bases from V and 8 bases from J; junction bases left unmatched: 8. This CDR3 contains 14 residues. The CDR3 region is CASSSRTGLYIQYF. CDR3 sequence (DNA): TGTGCCAGCAGTTCCCGGACAGGCCTTTACATTCAGTACTTC. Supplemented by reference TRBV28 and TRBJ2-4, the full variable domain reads DVKVTQSSRYLVKRTGEKVFLECVQDMDHENMFWYRQDPGLGLRLIYFSYDVKMKEKGDIPEGYSVSREKKERFSLILESASTNQTSMYLCASSSRTGLYIQYFGAGTRLSVL.

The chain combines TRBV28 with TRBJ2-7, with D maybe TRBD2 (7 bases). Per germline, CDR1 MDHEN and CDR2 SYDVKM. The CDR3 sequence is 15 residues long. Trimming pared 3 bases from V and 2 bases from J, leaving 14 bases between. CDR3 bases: TGTGCCAGCAGTTTGGGGGGGGCGAGTCCCTACGAGCAGTACTTC. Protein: CASSLGGASPYEQYF.

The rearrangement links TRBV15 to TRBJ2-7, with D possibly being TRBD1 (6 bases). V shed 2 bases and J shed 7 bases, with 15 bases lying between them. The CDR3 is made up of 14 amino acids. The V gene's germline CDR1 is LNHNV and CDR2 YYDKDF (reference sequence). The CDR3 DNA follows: TGTGCCACCAGCAGACGGGCAGGGGAGATGGAGCAGTACTTC. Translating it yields CATSRRAGEMEQYF.

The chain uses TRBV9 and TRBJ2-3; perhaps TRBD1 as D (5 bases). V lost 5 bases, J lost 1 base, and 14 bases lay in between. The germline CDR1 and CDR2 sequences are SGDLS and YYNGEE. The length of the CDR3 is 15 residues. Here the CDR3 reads CASSFGMTGTDTQYF. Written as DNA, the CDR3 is TGTGCCAGCAGTTTTGGGATGACAGGCACAGATACGCAGTATTTT. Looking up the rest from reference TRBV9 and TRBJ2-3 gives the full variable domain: DSGVTQTPKHLITATGQRVTLRCSPRSGDLSVYWYQQSLDQGLQFLIQYYNGEERAKGNILERFSAQQFPDLHSELNLSSLELGDSALYFCASSFGMTGTDTQYFGPGTRLTVL.